A single sample is the source of the 23 T cell receptor beta chains below, sequenced in a study of shared clonotypes between healthy human individuals. Data came from immunoSEQ multiplex PCR; TCRdb stores just in-frame clones and leaves some out. Among 2,500,000 or so clones listed, roughly 92% were seen once. The sample comprised naive CD4+ T cells sorted from blood. Indicated subset: CD45RA+ positively selected. The source of these receptors is a man aged 18 to 30 in good health.

With regard to this clone: This sample includes further DNA sequences coding for the same CDR3. V gene TRBV18 combines with J gene TRBJ1-3; D gene unclear. The CDR3 is 14 amino acids. Germline-derived CDR1 and CDR2 are KGHSH and LQKENI. The V and J ends lost 6 bases and 2 bases respectively, with 11 bases between them. For the CDR3, the DNA is TGTGCCAGCTCCCCCGGTGGTACTGGAAACACCATATATTTT. It encodes CASSPGGTGNTIYF. Variable domain in full (rest from reference TRBV18 and TRBJ1-3): NAGVMQNPRHLVRRRGQEARLRCSPMKGHSHVYWYRQLPEEGLKFMVYLQKENIIDESGMPKERFSAEFPKEGPSILRIQQVVRGDSAAYFCASSPGGTGNTIYFGEGSWLTVV.

In this sample, this clone turned up once. At one end, the junction sequence differs from germline, possibly due to a read error. The chain carries TRBV11-2 and TRBJ2-7, with 11 nucleotides matching TRBD2. Germline CDR1 SGHAT, CDR2 FQNNGV. The CDR3 loop spans 13 amino acids. The CDR3 coding sequence is TGTGCCAGCAGCCAGACTAGCGGGATCACCTTTGGCTTC. This gives the protein CASSQTSGITFGF. The entire variable domain, with the rest obtained from reference TRBV11-2 and TRBJ2-7, is as follows: EAGVAQSPRYKIIEKRQSVAFWCNPISGHATLYWYQQILGQGPKLLIQFQNNGVVDDSQLPKDRFSAERLKGVDSTLKIQPAKLEDSAVYLCASSQTSGITFGFGPGTRLTVT.

The chain recombines TRBV28 with TRBJ2-1; 7 bases are a match to TRBD1. The ends lost 5 bases at V and 0 bases at J; junction bases unmatched: 19. The CDR3 length is 20 residues. CDR1 is MDHEN, CDR2 SYDVKM, per germline. CDR3 in DNA: TGTGCCAGCAGTACCCAAGGACAGGTCCCGATACGTAGCTCCTACAATGAGCAGTTCTTC. This translates into CASSTQGQVPIRSSYNEQFF. Together with reference TRBV28 and TRBJ2-1, the CDR3 gives the full variable domain: DVKVTQSSRYLVKRTGEKVFLECVQDMDHENMFWYRQDPGLGLRLIYFSYDVKMKEKGDIPEGYSVSREKKERFSLILESASTNQTSMYLCASSTQGQVPIRSSYNEQFFGPGTRLTVL.

This clone was seen once. V and J are TRBV19 and TRBJ2-7, with unresolved D. Trimming took 0 bases from V and 6 from J, leaving 15 bases between them. The CDR3 covers 15 residues. The germline V gene has CDR1 LNHDA and CDR2 SQIVND (reference sequence). The CDR3 DNA sequence: TGTGCCAGTAGTATAGATGGAGTAGGAGCGACCGAGCAGTACTTC. This sequence encodes CASSIDGVGATEQYF.

This clone occurred once. V usage is TRBV4-3 and J usage is TRBJ2-2, with D tentatively TRBD1 (5 bases). The CDR3 loop spans 16 amino acids. The germline gives CDR1 LGHNA, CDR2 YSLEER. The ends were cut back, 1 base at V and 8 bases at J, with 17 bases in the middle. The CDR3 bases are TGCGCCAGCAGCCAAGTAGGTCTCAGGGCCACTGGGGAGCTGTTTTTT. It translates to CASSQVGLRATGELFF.

Of note for this clone: Other DNA variants within this sample encode the same CDR3. The genes are TRBV11-2 and TRBJ1-2; D is unresolved. Per germline, CDR1 SGHAT and CDR2 FQNNGV. Trimming removed 3 bases from V and 7 bases from J, with 9 bases in between. This CDR3 is 12 amino acids long. For the CDR3, the DNA is TGTGCCAGCAGCTTGGCCGGGGTTGGCTACACCTTC. As protein: CASSLAGVGYTF.

This clone was observed a handful of times. The chain links TRBV21-1 to TRBJ1-5. TRBV21-1 is a known pseudogene. The CDR3 covers 14 residues. DNA for the CDR3: TGTGCCAGCAGCAAAGTTACGGTGAATCAGCCCCAGCATTTT. This encodes CASSKVTVNQPQHF.

In its sample, this clone was seen once. V is TRBV5-4 and J is TRBJ1-1, with 7 bases identical to TRBD1. The CDR3 is 14 residues long. Per germline, CDR1 SGHNT and CDR2 YYREEE (reference sequence). V shed 3 bases, J shed 1 base, and the junction held 3 bases outside the gene matches. CDR3 protein: CASSWRQGNTEAFF. The CDR3 nucleotides read TGTGCCAGCAGCTGGAGACAGGGGAACACTGAAGCTTTCTTT. Full variable domain (remainder filled in from reference TRBV5-4 and TRBJ1-1): ETGVTQSPTHLIKTRGQQVTLRCSSQSGHNTVSWYQQALGQGPQFIFQYYREEENGRGNFPPRFSGLQFPNYSSELNVNALELDDSALYLCASSWRQGNTEAFFGQGTRLTVV.

CDR3 sequence: CASSWDSVNYEQYF. The DNA of the CDR3 is TGTGCCAGCAGCTGGGATAGCGTGAACTACGAGCAGTACTTC. The chain couples TRBV7-2 to TRBJ2-7; D is perhaps TRBD2 (5 bases). The CDR3 runs to 14 residues. Trimming took off 4 bases at V and 3 bases at J, with 13 bases between the two ends. CDR1 SGHTA and CDR2 FQGNSA come from the germline V gene. Full variable domain (outside the CDR3, taken from reference TRBV7-2 and TRBJ2-7): GAGVSQSPSNKVTEKGKDVELRCDPISGHTALYWYRQSLGQGLEFLIYFQGNSAPDKSGLPSDRFSAERTGGSVSTLTIQRTQQEDSAVYLCASSWDSVNYEQYFGPGTRLTVT.

The V and J genes are TRBV19 and TRBJ2-1, with TRBD2 matching 7 bases. Looked up from germline, CDR1 is LNHDA and CDR2 is SQIVND (reference sequence). The trim removed 3 bases at V and 0 bases at J, leaving 5 bases unmatched. CDR3 length equals 16 residues. The CDR3 reads CASSILSGVSYNEQFF. CDR3 sequence (DNA): TGTGCCAGTAGTATCCTCAGCGGGGTCTCCTACAATGAGCAGTTCTTC. Based on the CDR3 plus reference TRBV19 and TRBJ2-1, the full variable domain is DGGITQSPKYLFRKEGQNVTLSCEQNLNHDAMYWYRQDPGQGLRLIYYSQIVNDFQKGDIAEGYSVSREKKESFPLTVTSAQKNPTAFYLCASSILSGVSYNEQFFGPGTRLTVL.

The chain couples TRBV5-5 to TRBJ2-3; D gene ambiguous. This CDR3 is built from 15 residues. Trimming cost V 0 bases and J 0 bases, with 8 bases left between them. The germline gives CDR1 SGHKS, CDR2 YYEKEE (reference sequence). Here the CDR3 reads CASSLEYTSTDTQYF. For the CDR3, the DNA is TGTGCCAGCAGCTTGGAATACACTAGCACAGATACGCAGTATTTT.

The V call is TRBV29-1, the J call TRBJ2-1; D might be TRBD1 or TRBD2, each matching 6 bases. The CDR3 spans 12 residues. V was cut by 4 bases and J by 9 bases, with 13 bases left in between. Looked up from germline, CDR1 is SQVTM and CDR2 is ANQGSEA. This chain's CDR3 is CSVGEQGGEQFF. The DNA of the CDR3 is TGCAGCGTTGGAGAACAGGGAGGTGAGCAGTTCTTC.

A few counts support this clone. This chain uses TRBV7-9 with TRBJ1-5; 9 positions agree with TRBD1. Germline CDR1 is SEHNR and CDR2 is FQNEAQ (reference sequence). The CDR3 runs 16 residues. J lost 7 bases, V lost 1 base, and 8 bases had no gene match. As DNA, the CDR3 is TGTGCCAGCAGCTTAGGAATGGGACAGGGACGCCAGCCCCAGCATTTT. It translates to CASSLGMGQGRQPQHF.

The gene calls are TRBV6-1 and TRBJ1-1; D perhaps matches TRBD1 (5 bases). The CDR3 totals 11 residues. With 8 bases removed from V and 7 bases from J, the gap between germline ends came to 11 bases. Germline V lookup: CDR1 MNHNS, CDR2 SASEGT. The chain's CDR3 is CASCGHLEAFF. CDR3 nucleotide sequence: TGTGCCAGCTGTGGACACCTTGAAGCTTTCTTT.

This clone has just one count. The gene calls are TRBV2 and TRBJ1-1, with TRBD1 matching over 10 bases. The CDR3 sequence is 15 residues long. Germline trimming cut 8 bases from V and 2 bases from J; bases unmatched to any gene: 8. The germline V gene encodes CDR1 SNHLY and CDR2 FYNNEI. CDR3 sequence: CASHVDRGPNTEAFF. Written as DNA, the CDR3 is TGTGCCAGCCACGTTGACAGGGGGCCTAACACTGAAGCTTTCTTT.

This chain connects TRBV18 to TRBJ2-3; D unresolved. The CDR3 extends over 16 amino acids. Germline V gives CDR1 KGHSH, CDR2 LQKENI. V was shortened by 0 bases and J by 1 base, with 11 bases between the two germline ends. The CDR3 sequence is CASSPPHEGGTDTQYF. CDR3 coding DNA: TGTGCCAGCTCACCACCCCACGAAGGAGGCACAGATACGCAGTATTTT.

This chain uses TRBV5-6 with TRBJ1-3; TRBD1 is a possible D gene (6 bases). The CDR3 has 15 residues. Germline V gene data show CDR1 as SGHDT and CDR2 as YYEEEE. V shed 3 bases and J shed 4 bases, with 14 bases lying between them. The DNA of the CDR3 is TGTGCCAGCAGCTCAATCGGGGGCTCCGGAAACACCATATATTTT. Protein: CASSSIGGSGNTIYF.

The V call is TRBV6-1, the J call TRBJ2-3, with TRBD1 matching over 8 bases. V trimming: 6 bases; J trimming: 5 bases; junction bases outside the gene matches: 10. CDR3 length: 15 amino acids. The germline V gene has CDR1 MNHNS and CDR2 SASEGT. The CDR3 is CASRPRQGPQDTQYF. CDR3 DNA: TGTGCCAGCAGACCCAGACAGGGGCCACAAGATACGCAGTATTTT.

The chain recombines TRBV2 with TRBJ2-7, with D hard to call. Trimming took 1 base from V and 5 from J, leaving 3 bases between them. Per the germline V gene, CDR1 is SNHLY and CDR2 is FYNNEI. This CDR3 spans 11 amino acids. The CDR3 loop reads CASSEEHEQYF. CDR3 in DNA: TGTGCCAGCAGTGAAGAACACGAGCAGTACTTC.

The V call is TRBV7-2, the J call TRBJ2-7; D perhaps matches TRBD2 (5 bases). Trimming pared 2 bases from V and 0 bases from J, leaving 11 bases between. Germline CDR1 reads SGHTA; CDR2 reads FQGNSA. The CDR3 covers 15 residues. The CDR3 spells CASSLQRTSSYEQYF. The CDR3, as DNA: TGTGCCAGCAGCTTACAGCGAACTAGCTCCTACGAGCAGTACTTC.

The chain recombines TRBV29-1 with TRBJ2-5, with 10 bases that match TRBD1. J lost 4 bases, V lost 4 bases, and 12 bases had no gene match. The germline CDR1 and CDR2 sequences are SQVTM and ANQGSEA. The CDR3 is 16 residues long. The CDR3 coding sequence is TGCAGCGTTGGGGGACAGGGGAATCTACGGGTAGAGACCCAGTACTTC. Amino acids: CSVGGQGNLRVETQYF.

The chain employs TRBV6-5 and TRBJ2-7; the D gene could be TRBD1 or TRBD2 (7 bases each). The germline V and J ends were trimmed by 7 bases and 6 bases, with 16 bases remaining between them. CDR1 and CDR2 from the germline V gene are MNHEY and SVGAGI. The CDR3 is 13 residues long. CDR3 amino acids: CASNRQGGGEQYF. The CDR3 nucleotides are TGTGCCAGCAATCGACAGGGAGGGGGCGAGCAGTACTTC.

This chain links TRBV7-3 with TRBJ2-3, with 9 bases lining up with TRBD2. Germline V CDR1 and CDR2: SGHTA, FQGTGA. J lost 2 bases, V lost 8 bases, and 5 bases had no gene match. The CDR3 length is 14 residues. DNA of the CDR3: TGTGCCAGCTCCCGGGGACTAGCCACAGATACGCAGTATTTT. This gives the protein CASSRGLATDTQYF.